Below, 6 T cell receptor beta chains from the same sample are listed, as sequenced in a study of blood T cell repertoires in COVID-19. Data came from immunoSEQ multiplex PCR; TCRdb stores just in-frame clones and leaves some out. The sample consists of 400,000 to 500,000 clones, roughly 90% of them appearing once. Sequenced sample: PBMCs or T cells enriched from blood (not recorded which). The receptors originated from a woman aged 40 to 50 who had recovered from COVID-19.

Remarks on this clone: Other DNA sequences in this sample translate to the same CDR3. The rearrangement links TRBV12-3 or TRBV12-4 to TRBJ2-7; TRBD1 might be the D (5 bases). This CDR3 is 13 amino acids long. Trimming stripped 5 bases from V and 0 bases from J, with 8 bases between. This CDR3 reads CASSPGLSYEQYF. In DNA form, the CDR3 reads TGTGCCAGCAGTCCAGGGCTCTCCTACGAGCAGTACTTC.

The rearrangement links TRBV18 to TRBJ2-7; the D gene is possibly TRBD2 (6 bases). The CDR3 spans 15 residues. With 2 bases removed from V and 1 base from J, the gap between germline ends came to 12 bases. CDR1 is KGHSH and CDR2 is LQKENI in the germline V gene. This chain's CDR3 is CASSPSGVASYEQYF. The CDR3 nucleotides read TGTGCCAGCTCACCATCGGGGGTGGCGTCCTACGAGCAGTACTTC.

The V and J genes are TRBV5-8 and TRBJ2-1, with 8 bases identical to TRBD2. The V gene's germline CDR1 is SGHTS and CDR2 YDEGEE. CDR3 length: 14 amino acids. The V and J ends lost 4 bases and 5 bases, in that order; junction bases with no gene match: 5. The DNA of the CDR3 is TGTGCCAGCAGCCGTAGCGGGATTGACAATGAGCAGTTCTTC. Encoded protein: CASSRSGIDNEQFF.

This rearrangement joins TRBV3-1 (or the pseudogene TRBV3-2) to TRBJ1-1; 10 bases fit TRBD1. Germline values: CDR1 LGHDT, CDR2 YNNKEL (reference sequence). V was clipped by 4 bases and J by 0 bases; unmatched bases: 8. This CDR3 has 17 amino acids. The CDR3 sequence is CASSPPRDRGLNTEAFF. Here the CDR3 DNA reads TGTGCCAGCAGCCCCCCCAGGGACAGGGGATTGAACACTGAAGCTTTCTTT.

The DNA for the CDR3 is TGTGCCAGTTCTAGGACTAGCGGAGAAAACATTCAGTACTTC. The encoded protein is CASSRTSGENIQYF. The chain has TRBV19 and TRBJ2-4, with 10 bases that match TRBD2. J lost 5 bases, V lost 8 bases, and 6 bases had no gene match. This CDR3 contains 14 residues. Per germline, CDR1 LNHDA and CDR2 SQIVND (reference sequence).

The rearrangement links TRBV7-8 to TRBJ2-3, with 14 positions matching TRBD2. This CDR3 spans 17 amino acids. The V and J ends lost 5 bases and 3 bases, in that order; junction bases with no gene match: 7. Per germline, CDR1 SGHVS and CDR2 FQNEAQ. The CDR3 loop reads CASSLRLAGGRTDTQYF. In DNA form, the CDR3 reads TGTGCCAGCAGCCTACGACTAGCGGGAGGGCGGACAGATACGCAGTATTTT.